The source of this T cell receptor beta chain is a study of molecular identifiers for immune sequencing clone quantification. There are a few counts of this clonotype. Previously described methods and listed TCR primers were used for bulk TCR libraries. TCRdb reprocessed the PCR reads with MiXCR, giving one entry per CDR3 protein. The repertoire holds about 630,000 distinct CDR3 sequences, with about 25% as singletons. CDR3 length: 14 amino acids. Germline V gives CDR1 MNHEY, CDR2 SMNVEV (reference sequence). V shed 8 bases, J shed 4 bases, and the junction held 8 bases outside the gene matches. Sorted naive CD8 T cells were those defined as CD8+CD4-CCR7+CD45RA+.

The TCR was taken from a human donor in good health. Some libraries in this study had Jurkat cell RNA spiked in. Material: naive CD8+ T cells from blood, with Jurkat cell RNA spiked in. Subset in this sample: FACS-sorted CD8+CD4-CCR7+CD45RA+ naive T cells. The chain joins TRBV27 to TRBJ2-7; 10 bases fit TRBD1. The CDR3 sequence: CASGLVGQGYEQYF. In DNA, the CDR3 is TGTGCCAGCGGCCTTGTGGGACAGGGGTACGAGCAGTACTTC.